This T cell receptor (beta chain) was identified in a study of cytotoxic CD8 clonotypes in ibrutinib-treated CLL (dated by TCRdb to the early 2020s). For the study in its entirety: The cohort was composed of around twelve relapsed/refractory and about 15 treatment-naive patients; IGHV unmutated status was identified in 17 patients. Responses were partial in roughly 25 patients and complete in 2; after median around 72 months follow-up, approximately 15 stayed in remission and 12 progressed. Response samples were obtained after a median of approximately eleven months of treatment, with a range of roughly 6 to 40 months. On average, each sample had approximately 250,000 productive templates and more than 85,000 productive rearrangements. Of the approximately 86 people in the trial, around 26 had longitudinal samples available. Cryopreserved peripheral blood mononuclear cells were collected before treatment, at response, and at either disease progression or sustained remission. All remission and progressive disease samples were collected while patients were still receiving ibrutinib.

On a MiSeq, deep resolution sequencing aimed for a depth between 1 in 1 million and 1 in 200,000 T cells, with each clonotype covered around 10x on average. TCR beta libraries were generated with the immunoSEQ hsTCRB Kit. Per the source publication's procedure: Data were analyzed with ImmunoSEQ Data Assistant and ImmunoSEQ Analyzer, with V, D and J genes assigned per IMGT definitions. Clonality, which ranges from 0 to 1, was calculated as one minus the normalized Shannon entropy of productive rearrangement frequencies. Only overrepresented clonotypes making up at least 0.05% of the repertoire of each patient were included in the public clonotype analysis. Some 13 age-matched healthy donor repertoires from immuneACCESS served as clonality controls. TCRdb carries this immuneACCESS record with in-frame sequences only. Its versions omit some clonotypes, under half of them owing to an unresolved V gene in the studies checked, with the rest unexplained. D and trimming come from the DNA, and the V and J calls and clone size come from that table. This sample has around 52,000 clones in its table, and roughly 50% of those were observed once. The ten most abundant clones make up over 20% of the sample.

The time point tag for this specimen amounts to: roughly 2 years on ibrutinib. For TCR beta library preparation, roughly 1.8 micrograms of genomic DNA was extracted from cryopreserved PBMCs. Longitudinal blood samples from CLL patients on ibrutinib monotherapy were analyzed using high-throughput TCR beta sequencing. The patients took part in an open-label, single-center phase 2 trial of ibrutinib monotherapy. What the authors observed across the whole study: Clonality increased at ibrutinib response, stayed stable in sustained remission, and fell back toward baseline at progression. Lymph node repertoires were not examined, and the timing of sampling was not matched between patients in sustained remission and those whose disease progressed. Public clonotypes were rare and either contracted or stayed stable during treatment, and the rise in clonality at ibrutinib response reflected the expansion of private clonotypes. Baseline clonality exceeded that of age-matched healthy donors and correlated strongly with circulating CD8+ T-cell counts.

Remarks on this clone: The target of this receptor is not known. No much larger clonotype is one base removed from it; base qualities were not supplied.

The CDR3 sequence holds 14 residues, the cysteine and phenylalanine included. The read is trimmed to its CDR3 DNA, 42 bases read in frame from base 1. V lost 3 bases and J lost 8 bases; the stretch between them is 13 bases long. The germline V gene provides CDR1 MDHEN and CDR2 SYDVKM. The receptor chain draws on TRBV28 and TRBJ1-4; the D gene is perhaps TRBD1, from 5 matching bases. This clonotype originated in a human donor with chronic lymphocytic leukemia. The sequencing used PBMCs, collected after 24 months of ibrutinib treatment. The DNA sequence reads TGTGCCAGCAGTTTCATTGGGGGAAGGGAAAAACTGTTTTTT. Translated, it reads CASSFIGGREKLFF.